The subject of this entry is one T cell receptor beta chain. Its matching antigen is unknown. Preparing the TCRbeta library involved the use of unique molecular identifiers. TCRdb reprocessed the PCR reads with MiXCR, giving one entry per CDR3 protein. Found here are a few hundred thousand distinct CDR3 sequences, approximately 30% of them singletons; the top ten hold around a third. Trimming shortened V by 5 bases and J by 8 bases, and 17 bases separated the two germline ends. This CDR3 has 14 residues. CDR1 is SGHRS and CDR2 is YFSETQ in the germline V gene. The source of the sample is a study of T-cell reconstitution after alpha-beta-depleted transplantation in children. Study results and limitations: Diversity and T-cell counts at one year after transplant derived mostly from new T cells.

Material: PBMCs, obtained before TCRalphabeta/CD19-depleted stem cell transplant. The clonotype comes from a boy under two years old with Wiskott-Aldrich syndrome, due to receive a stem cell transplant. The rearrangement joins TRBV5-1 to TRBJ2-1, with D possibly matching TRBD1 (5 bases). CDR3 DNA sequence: TGCGCCAGCAGTTGGGGCGGAGTCAGGGATGAGCAGTTCTTC. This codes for CASSWGGVRDEQFF.